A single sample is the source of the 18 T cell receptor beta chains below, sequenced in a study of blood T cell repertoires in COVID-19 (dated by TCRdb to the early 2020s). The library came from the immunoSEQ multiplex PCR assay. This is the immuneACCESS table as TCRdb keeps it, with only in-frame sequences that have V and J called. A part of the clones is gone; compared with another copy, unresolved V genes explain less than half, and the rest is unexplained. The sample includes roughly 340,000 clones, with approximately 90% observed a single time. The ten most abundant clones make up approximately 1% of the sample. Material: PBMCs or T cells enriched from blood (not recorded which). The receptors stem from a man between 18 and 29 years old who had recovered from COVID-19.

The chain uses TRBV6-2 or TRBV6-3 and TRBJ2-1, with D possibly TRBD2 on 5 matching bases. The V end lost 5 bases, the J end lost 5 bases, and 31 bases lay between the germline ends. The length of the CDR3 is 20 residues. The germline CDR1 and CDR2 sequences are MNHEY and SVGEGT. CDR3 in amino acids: CASSPRTAFIRGLPNNEQFF. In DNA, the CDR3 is TGTGCCAGCAGTCCACGAACGGCTTTTATACGGGGTCTACCAAACAATGAGCAGTTCTTC.

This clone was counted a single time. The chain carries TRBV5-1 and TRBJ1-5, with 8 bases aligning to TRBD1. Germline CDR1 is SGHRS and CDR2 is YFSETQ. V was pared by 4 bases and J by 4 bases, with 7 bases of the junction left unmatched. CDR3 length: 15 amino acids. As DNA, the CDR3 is TGCGCCAGCAGCCCGACAGGGGAGCGGAATCAGCCCCAGCATTTT. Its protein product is CASSPTGERNQPQHF.

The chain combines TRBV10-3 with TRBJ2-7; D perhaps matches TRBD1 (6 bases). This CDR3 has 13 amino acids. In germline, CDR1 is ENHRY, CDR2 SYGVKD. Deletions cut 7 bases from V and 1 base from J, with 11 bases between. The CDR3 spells CAITSDRSYEQYF. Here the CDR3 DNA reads TGTGCCATCACCTCGGACAGATCCTACGAGCAGTACTTC.

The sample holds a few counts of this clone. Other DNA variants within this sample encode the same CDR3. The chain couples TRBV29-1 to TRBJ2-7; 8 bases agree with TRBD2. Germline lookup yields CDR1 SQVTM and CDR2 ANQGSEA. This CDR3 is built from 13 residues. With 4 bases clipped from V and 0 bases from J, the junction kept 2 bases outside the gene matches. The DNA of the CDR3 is TGCAGCGTTGCCGGGACTAGCTCCTACGAGCAGTACTTC. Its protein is CSVAGTSSYEQYF.

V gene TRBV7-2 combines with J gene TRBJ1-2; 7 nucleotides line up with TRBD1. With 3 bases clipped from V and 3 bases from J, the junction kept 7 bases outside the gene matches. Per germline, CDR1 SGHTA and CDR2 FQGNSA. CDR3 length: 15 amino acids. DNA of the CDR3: TGTGCCAGCAGCTTCTCCTCACAGGGGTACTATGGCTACACCTTC. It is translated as CASSFSSQGYYGYTF.

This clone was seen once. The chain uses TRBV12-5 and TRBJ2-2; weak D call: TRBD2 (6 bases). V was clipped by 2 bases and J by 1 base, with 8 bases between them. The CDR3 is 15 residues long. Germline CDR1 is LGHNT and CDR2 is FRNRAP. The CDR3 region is CASGLSAGNTGELFF. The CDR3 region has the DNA TGTGCTAGTGGTTTGTCAGCGGGGAACACCGGGGAGCTGTTTTTT. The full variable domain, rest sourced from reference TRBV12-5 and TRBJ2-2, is DARVTQTPRHKVTEMGQEVTMRCQPILGHNTVFWYRQTMMQGLELLAYFRNRAPLDDSGMPKDRFSAEMPDATLATLKIQPSEPRDSAVYFCASGLSAGNTGELFFGEGSRLTVL.

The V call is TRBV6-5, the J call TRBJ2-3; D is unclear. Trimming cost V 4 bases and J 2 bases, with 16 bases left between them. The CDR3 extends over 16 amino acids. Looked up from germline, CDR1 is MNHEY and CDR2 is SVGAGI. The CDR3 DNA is TGTGCCAGCAGTTTCGAAGTCTGGGCGAACACAGATACGCAGTATTTT. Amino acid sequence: CASSFEVWANTDTQYF.

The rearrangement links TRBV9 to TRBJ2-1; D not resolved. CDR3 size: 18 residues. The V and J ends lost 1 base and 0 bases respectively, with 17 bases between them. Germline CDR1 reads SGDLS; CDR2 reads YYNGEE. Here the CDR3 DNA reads TGTGCCAGCAGCGTAAAGTCCGACACCTCGAGCTCCTACAATGAGCAGTTCTTC. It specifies CASSVKSDTSSSYNEQFF.

Here the CDR3 reads CASSLVQGYEQYF. DNA of the CDR3: TGTGCCAGCAGTTTAGTACAGGGCTACGAGCAGTACTTC. The chain recombines TRBV28 with TRBJ2-7; maybe TRBD1 (6 bases). Trimming shortened V by 2 bases and J by 3 bases, and 8 bases separated the two germline ends. The CDR3 covers 13 residues. From germline, CDR1 is MDHEN and CDR2 SYDVKM. Combining the CDR3 with reference TRBV28 and TRBJ2-7 gives the whole variable domain DVKVTQSSRYLVKRTGEKVFLECVQDMDHENMFWYRQDPGLGLRLIYFSYDVKMKEKGDIPEGYSVSREKKERFSLILESASTNQTSMYLCASSLVQGYEQYFGPGTRLTVT.

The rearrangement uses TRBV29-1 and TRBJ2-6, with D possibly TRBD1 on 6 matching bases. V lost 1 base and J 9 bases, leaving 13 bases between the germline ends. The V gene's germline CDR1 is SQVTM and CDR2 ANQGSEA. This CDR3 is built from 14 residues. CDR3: CSVEARDTFNVLTF. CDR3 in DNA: TGCAGCGTTGAAGCTAGGGACACCTTCAACGTCCTGACTTTC. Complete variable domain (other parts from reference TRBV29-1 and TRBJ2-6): SAVISQKPSRDICQRGTSLTIQCQVDSQVTMMFWYRQQPGQSLTLIATANQGSEATYESGFVIDKFPISRPNLTFSTLTVSNMSPEDSSIYLCSVEARDTFNVLTFGAGSRLTVL.

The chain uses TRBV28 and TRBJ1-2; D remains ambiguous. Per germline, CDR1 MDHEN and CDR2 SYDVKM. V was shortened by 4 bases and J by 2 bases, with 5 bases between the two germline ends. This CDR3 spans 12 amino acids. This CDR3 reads CASSYMNYGYTF. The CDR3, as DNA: TGTGCCAGCAGTTATATGAACTATGGCTACACCTTC.

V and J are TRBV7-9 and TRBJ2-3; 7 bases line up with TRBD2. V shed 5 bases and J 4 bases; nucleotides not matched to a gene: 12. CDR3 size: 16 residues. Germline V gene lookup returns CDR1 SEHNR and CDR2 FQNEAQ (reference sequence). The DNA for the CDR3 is TGTGCCAGCAGCATCCCAGCGGGAAGGTCGTCAGATACGCAGTATTTT. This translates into CASSIPAGRSSDTQYF.

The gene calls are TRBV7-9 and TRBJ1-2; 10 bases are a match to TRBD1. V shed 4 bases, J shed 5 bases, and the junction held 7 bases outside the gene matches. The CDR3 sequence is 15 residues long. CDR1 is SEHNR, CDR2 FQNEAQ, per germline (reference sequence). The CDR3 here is CASSSGRDRGYGYTF. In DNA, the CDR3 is TGTGCCAGCAGCTCCGGGCGGGACAGGGGTTATGGCTACACCTTC.

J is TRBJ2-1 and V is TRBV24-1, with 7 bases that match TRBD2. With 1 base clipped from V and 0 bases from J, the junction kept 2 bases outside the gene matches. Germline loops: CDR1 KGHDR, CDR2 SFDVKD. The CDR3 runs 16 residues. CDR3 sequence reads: CATSDLRGGSYNEQFF. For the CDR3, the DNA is TGTGCCACCAGTGATTTACGCGGGGGCTCCTACAATGAGCAGTTCTTC.

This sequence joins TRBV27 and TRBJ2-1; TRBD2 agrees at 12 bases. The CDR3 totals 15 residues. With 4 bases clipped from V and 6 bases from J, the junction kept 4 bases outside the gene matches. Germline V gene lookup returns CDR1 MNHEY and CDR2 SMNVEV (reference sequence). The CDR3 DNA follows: TGTGCCAGCAGTTCCCCGACTAGCGGGGGCAATGAGCAGTTCTTC. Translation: CASSSPTSGGNEQFF.

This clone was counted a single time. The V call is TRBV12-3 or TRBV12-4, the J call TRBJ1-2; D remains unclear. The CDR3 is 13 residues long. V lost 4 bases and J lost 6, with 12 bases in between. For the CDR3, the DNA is TGTGCCAGCAGTTCGTTCGCGGGTAATGGCTACACCTTC. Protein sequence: CASSSFAGNGYTF.

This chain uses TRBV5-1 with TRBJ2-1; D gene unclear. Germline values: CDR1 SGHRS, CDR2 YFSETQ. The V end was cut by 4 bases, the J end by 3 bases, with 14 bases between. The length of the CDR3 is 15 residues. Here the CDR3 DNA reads TGCGCCAGCAGCCCCTCTACCGCGCTCTACAATGAGCAGTTCTTC. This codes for CASSPSTALYNEQFF.

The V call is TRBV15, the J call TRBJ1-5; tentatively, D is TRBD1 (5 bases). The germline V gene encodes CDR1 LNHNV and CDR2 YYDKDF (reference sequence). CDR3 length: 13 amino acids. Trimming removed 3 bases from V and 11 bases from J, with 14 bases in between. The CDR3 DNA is TGTGCCACCAGCAGGGACAATCTTCATGCCCAGCATTTT. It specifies CATSRDNLHAQHF.